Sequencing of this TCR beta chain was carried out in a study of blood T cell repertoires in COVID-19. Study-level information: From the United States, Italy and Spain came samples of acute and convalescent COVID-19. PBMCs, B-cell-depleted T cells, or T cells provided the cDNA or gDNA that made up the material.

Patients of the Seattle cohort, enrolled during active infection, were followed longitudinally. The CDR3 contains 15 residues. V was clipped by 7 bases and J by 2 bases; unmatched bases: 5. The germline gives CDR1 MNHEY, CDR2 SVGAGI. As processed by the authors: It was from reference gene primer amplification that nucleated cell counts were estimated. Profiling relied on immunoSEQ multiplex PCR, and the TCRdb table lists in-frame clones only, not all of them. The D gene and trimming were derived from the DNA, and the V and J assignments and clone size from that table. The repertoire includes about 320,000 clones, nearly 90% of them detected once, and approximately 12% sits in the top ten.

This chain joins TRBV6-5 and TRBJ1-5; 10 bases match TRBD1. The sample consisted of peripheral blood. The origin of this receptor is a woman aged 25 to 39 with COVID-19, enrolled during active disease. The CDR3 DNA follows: TGTGCCAGCACCAGGGACAGGGGTGGCAATCAGCCCCAGCATTTT. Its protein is CASTRDRGGNQPQHF.